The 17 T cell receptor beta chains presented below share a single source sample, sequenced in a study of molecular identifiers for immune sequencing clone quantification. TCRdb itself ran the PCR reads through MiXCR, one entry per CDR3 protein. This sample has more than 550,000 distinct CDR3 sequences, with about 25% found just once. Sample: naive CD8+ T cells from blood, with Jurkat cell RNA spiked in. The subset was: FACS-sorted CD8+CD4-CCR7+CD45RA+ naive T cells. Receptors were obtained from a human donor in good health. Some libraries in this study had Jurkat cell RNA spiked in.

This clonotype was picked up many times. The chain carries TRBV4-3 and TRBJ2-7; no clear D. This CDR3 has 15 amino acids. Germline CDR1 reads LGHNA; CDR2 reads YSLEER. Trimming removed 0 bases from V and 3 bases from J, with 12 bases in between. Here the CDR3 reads CASSQDFTADYEQYF. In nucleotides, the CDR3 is TGCGCCAGCAGCCAAGATTTTACAGCAGACTACGAGCAGTACTTC.

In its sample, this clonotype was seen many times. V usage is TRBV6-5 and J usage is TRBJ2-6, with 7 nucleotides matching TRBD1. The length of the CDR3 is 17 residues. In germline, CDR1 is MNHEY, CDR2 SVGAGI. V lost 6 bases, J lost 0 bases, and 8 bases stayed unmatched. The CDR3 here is CASSPKPGGSGANVLTF. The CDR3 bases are TGTGCCAGCAGCCCCAAACCAGGGGGCTCTGGGGCCAACGTCCTGACTTTC.

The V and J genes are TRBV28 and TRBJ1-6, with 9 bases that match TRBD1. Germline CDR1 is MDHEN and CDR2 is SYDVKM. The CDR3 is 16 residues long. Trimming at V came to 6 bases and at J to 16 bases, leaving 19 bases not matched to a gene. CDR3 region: CASSYRRGQGGVGLHF. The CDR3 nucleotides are TGTGCCAGCAGCTACCGCCGGGGACAGGGAGGTGTTGGTCTCCACTTT.

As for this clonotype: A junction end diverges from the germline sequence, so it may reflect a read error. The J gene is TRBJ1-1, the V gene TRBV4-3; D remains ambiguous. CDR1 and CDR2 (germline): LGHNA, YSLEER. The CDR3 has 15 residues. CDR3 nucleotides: TGCGCCCGCAGCCAAGATAAATGGATGAACACTGCAGCGTTCTTT. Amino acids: CARSQDKWMNTAAFF.

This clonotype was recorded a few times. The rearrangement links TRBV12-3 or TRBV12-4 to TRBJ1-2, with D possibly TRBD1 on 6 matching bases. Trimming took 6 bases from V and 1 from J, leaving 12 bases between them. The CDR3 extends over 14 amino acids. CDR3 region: CASSPTGSNYGYTF. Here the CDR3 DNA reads TGTGCCAGCAGCCCGACAGGTAGTAACTATGGCTACACCTTC.

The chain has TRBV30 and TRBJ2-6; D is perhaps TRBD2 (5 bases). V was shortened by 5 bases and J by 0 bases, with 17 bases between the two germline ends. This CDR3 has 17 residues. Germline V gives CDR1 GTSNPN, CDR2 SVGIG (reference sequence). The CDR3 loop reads CAWCYESGNSGANVLTF. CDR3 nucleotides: TGTGCCTGGTGTTATGAGTCCGGGAACTCTGGGGCCAACGTCCTGACTTTC.

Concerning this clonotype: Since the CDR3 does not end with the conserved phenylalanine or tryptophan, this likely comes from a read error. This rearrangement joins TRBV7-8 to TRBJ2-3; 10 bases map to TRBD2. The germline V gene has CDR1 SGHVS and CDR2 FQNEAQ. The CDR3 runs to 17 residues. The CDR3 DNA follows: TGTGCCAGCGGCTTAGACCCTCATAGCGGGGGGCCCGATACGCAGTATCTT. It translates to CASGLDPHSGGPDTQYL.

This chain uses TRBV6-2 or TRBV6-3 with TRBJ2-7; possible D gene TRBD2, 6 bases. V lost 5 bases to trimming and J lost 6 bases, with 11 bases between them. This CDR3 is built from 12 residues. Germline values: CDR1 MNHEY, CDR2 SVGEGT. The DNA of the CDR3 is TGTGCCAGCAGTGGGGGGAGACCCGAGCAGTACTTC. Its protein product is CASSGGRPEQYF.

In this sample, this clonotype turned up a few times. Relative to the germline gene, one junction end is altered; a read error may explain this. The CDR3 spells CASSADSSTQPQRF. The CDR3, as DNA: TGTGCCAGCAGTGCGGACAGCTCTACTCAGCCCCAGCGTTTT. The chain recombines TRBV12-3 or TRBV12-4 with TRBJ1-5; TRBD1 is a possible D gene (6 bases). The CDR3 has 14 residues.

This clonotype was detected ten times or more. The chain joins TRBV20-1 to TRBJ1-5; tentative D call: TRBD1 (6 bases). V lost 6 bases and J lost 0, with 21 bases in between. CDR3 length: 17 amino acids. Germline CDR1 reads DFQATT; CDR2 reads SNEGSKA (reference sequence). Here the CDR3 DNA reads TGCAGTGCAACCAAGCCGGGACACCTATATAGCAATCAGCCCCAGCATTTT. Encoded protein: CSATKPGHLYSNQPQHF.

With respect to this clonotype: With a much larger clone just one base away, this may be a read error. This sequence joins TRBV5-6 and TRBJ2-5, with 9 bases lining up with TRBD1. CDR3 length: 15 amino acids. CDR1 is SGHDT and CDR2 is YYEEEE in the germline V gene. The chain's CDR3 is CASSPLDRGEETQCF. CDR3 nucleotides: TGTGCCAGCAGCCCGCTCGACAGGGGGGAAGAGACCCAGTGCTTC.

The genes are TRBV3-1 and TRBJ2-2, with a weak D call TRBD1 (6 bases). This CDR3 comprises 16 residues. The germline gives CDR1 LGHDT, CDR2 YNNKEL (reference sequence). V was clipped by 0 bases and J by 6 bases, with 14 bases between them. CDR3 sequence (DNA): TGTGCCAGCAGCCAAGAGGCCGGGACAAACCCCGGGGAGCTGTTTTTT. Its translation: CASSQEAGTNPGELFF.

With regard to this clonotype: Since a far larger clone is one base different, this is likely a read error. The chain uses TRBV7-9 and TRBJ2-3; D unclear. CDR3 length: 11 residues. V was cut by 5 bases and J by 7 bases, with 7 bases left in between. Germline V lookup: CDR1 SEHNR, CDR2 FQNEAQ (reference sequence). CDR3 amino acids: CASSPTYTQYF. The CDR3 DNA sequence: TGTGCCAGCAGCCCCACCTATACGCAGTATTTT. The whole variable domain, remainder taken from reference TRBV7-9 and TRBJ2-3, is DTGVSQNPRHKITKRGQNVTFRCDPISEHNRLYWYRQTLGQGPEFLTYFQNEAQLEKSRLLSDRFSAERPKGSFSTLEIQRTEQGDSAMYLCASSPTYTQYFGPGTRLTVL.

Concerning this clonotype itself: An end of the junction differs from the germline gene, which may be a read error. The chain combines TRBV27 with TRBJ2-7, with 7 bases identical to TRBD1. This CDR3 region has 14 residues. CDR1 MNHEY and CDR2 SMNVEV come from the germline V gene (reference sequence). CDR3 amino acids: CANSLGDRVYEQYF. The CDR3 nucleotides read TGTGCCAACAGTTTAGGTGACAGGGTGTACGAGCAGTACTTC.

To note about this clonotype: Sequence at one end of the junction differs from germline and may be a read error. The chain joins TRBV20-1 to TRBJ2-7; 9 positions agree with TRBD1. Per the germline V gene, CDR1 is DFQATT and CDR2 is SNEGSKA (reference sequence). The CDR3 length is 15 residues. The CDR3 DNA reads TGCAGTGTTAGAGATAACCGGGACAGGGCCTACGAGCAGTACTTC. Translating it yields CSVRDNRDRAYEQYF.

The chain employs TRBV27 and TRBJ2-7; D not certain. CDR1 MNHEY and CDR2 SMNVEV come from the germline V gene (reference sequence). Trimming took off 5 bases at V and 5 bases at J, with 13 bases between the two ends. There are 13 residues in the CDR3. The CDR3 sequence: CASSPGLFHEQYF. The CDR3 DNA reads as TGTGCCAGCAGTCCCGGTTTGTTCCACGAGCAGTACTTC.

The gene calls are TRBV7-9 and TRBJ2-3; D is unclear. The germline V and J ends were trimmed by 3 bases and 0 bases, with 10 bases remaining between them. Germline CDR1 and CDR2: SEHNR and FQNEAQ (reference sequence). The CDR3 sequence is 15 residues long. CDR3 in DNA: TGTGCCAGCAGCTTGGTGATATCTAGCACAGATACGCAGTATTTT. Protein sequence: CASSLVISSTDTQYF.